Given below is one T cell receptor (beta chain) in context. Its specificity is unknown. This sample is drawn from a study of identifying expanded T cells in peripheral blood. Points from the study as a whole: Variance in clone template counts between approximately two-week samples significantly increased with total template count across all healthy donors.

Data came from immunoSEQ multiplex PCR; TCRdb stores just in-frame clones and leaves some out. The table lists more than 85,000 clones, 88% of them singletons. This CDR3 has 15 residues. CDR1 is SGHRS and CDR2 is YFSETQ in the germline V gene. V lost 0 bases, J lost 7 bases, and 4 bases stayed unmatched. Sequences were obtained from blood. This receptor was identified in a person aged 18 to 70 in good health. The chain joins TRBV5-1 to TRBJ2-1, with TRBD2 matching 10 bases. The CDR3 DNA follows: TGCGCCAGCAGCTTGGCTCTAGCGGGAGTAAATGAGCAGTTCTTC. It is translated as CASSLALAGVNEQFF.